This T cell receptor beta chain comes out of a study of blood T cell repertoires in COVID-19. Original processing methods: Nucleated cell counts were estimated from reference gene primer amplification. This table comes from immunoSEQ multiplex PCR, and its TCRdb copy is limited to in-frame clones, with some not included. The V and J calls and clone size are taken from that table; D and trimming were inferred from the DNA. Of about 190,000 clones listed, 70% to 90% are singletons. Unmatched junction bases numbered 6, after V lost 0 bases and J lost 5 bases. The CDR3 contains 16 residues. Per germline, CDR1 LGHNA and CDR2 YSLEER.

The TCR comes from a human donor in a cohort sampled during active COVID-19. The sample comprised peripheral blood. The gene calls are TRBV4-3 and TRBJ2-2; 7 nucleotides line up with TRBD2. CDR3: CASSQDRGRGTGELFF. CDR3 in DNA: TGCGCCAGCAGCCAAGATCGGGGGAGGGGAACCGGGGAGCTGTTTTTT.